This T cell receptor (beta chain) was sequenced in a study of blood T cell repertoires in COVID-19. Overall study: Researchers got acute and convalescent COVID-19 samples from the United States, Italy and Spain. Sources were T cells, B-cell-depleted T cells, or PBMCs; the material itself was cDNA or gDNA.

CDR3 length: 16 amino acids. The authors' processing: Amplified reference gene primers provided the basis for estimating nucleated cell counts. Sequencing used immunoSEQ multiplex PCR; TCRdb keeps in-frame clones, though not all of them. Clone size and V and J calls were adopted from that table, with D and trimming inferred from the DNA. The table records around 300,000 clones, 70% to 90% of them present only once. This receptor was taken from a human donor in a cohort sampled during active COVID-19. The chain links TRBV21-1 to TRBJ1-5. TRBV21-1 is described as a pseudogene. Material for sequencing was peripheral blood. The DNA of the CDR3 is TGTGCCAGCAGCAAAGCACCCCAACTCGAGGGTCAGCCCCAGCATTTT. Residues: CASSKAPQLEGQPQHF.